These T cell receptor beta chains were read from a single sample in a study of shared clonotypes between healthy human individuals. The protocol was immunoSEQ multiplex PCR, while the TCRdb copy is restricted to in-frame clones and leaves out a portion. Counted here are some 1.4 million clones, roughly 95% occurring once; the ten biggest clones make up more than 0.9%. Sequencing was performed on naive CD4+ T cells sorted from blood. These receptors originate from a young man in good health. The CDR3 runs from the conserved cysteine through the conserved F or W. A D gene is named only where the DNA matches it firmly. Rows give clone size only sometimes, using once, few, many, or a class for an expanded clone.

v_call,clone_size,cdr3_length,j_call,d_call,cdr3_nt,cdr3_aa
TRBV6-1,-,14,TRBJ2-2,TRBD1,TGTGCCAGCAGTACGGGACAGGGGACCGGGGAGCTGTTTTTT,CASSTGQGTGELFF
TRBV28,-,15,TRBJ2-7,TRBD1,TGTGCCAGCAGCATAGCCGGGACAGGGTTCTACGAGCAGTACTTC,CASSIAGTGFYEQYF
TRBV4-1,-,16,TRBJ1-1,-,TGCGCCAGCAGCCAAAATGGGAGGGTAACGGGGACTGAAGCTTTCTTT,CASSQNGRVTGTEAFF
TRBV7-2,-,18,TRBJ2-1,TRBD2,TGTGCCAGCAGCTTAAGCAGGGCTAGCGGGACTATGGGGAATGAGCAGTTCTTC,CASSLSRASGTMGNEQFF
TRBV10-1,-,14,TRBJ2-7,-,TGCGCCAGCAGCGGAGGTTTTAAGACAAGCGAGCAGTACTTC,CASSGGFKTSEQYF
TRBV6-1,-,15,TRBJ2-1,TRBD2,TGTGCTTCCAATTTAGCGGGAGGCTCCTACAATGAGCAGTTCTTC,CASNLAGGSYNEQFF
TRBV5-4,-,17,TRBJ2-1,-,TGTGCCAGCAGCCACACAAGGACTTCAGGGAGCCACAATGAGCAGTTCTTC,CASSHTRTSGSHNEQFF
TRBV18,-,16,TRBJ2-6,-,TGTGCCAGCTCACCTGCCCTGGGCTCTGGGGCCAACGTCCTGACTTTC,CASSPALGSGANVLTF
TRBV9,-,17,TRBJ2-5,-,TGTGCCAGCAGCGTAGGCGGGAGGACAGGGGATCAAGAGACCCAGTACTTC,CASSVGGRTGDQETQYF
TRBV4-1,-,15,TRBJ1-1,-,TGCGCCAGCAGCCAAGATATCCAGGCGAACACTGAAGCTTTCTTT,CASSQDIQANTEAFF
TRBV27,-,15,TRBJ2-7,TRBD2,TGTGCCAGCAGTTTACTAGCGGGCTCCCGGGGTGAGCAGTACTTC,CASSLLAGSRGEQYF
TRBV10-1,-,15,TRBJ2-7,-,TGCGCCAGCAGTGAGTCGACTGGCCCTACCTACGAGCAGTACTTC,CASSESTGPTYEQYF
TRBV6-5,-,15,TRBJ2-1,TRBD2,TGTGCCAGCAGTTACTTCGGACTAGCGAACAATGAGCAGTTCTTC,CASSYFGLANNEQFF
TRBV10-2,-,13,TRBJ2-1,-,TGCGCCATAGAAACGGGGCGAGCCAATGAGCAGTTCTTC,CAIETGRANEQFF
TRBV20-1,-,10,TRBJ2-1,-,TGCAGTGCTACATACAATGAGCAGTTCTTC,CSATYNEQFF
TRBV5-1,once,15,TRBJ2-2,TRBD1,TGCGCCAGCAGCTTACCGGGACAGGCCACCGGGGAGCTGTTTTTT,CASSLPGQATGELFF
TRBV2,-,14,TRBJ1-3,TRBD1,TGTGCCAGCGGGGGACAGCCCTCTGGAAACACCATATATTTT,CASGGQPSGNTIYF
TRBV15,-,19,TRBJ2-2,TRBD1,TGTGCCACCAGCAGAGAACGGGACAGGGTCATACTTGGCACCGGGGAGCTGTTTTTT,CATSRERDRVILGTGELFF
TRBV6-1,-,13,TRBJ2-7,-,TGTGCCAGCTCACCGGGACTTCGCTACGAGCAGTACTTC,CASSPGLRYEQYF
TRBV28,once,12,TRBJ2-7,-,TGTGCCATTCGAGGGGAGGTATACGAGCAGTACTTC,CAIRGEVYEQYF
TRBV27,-,14,TRBJ2-7,TRBD1,TGTGCCAGCAGTTCGGGCTACAGGGGTTACGAGCAGTACTTC,CASSSGYRGYEQYF
TRBV7-9,-,16,TRBJ1-3,-,TGTGCCAGCAGCTTAGATTCGCTGGGAACTGGAAACACCATATATTTT,CASSLDSLGTGNTIYF
TRBV5-6,-,12,TRBJ1-2,-,TGTGCCAGCCTTGGGGGCGCTAGAGGCTACACCTTC,CASLGGARGYTF
TRBV27,-,15,TRBJ2-7,-,TGTGCCAGCGCCCAGAGGGCCCAGGAAATCTACGAGCAGTACTTC,CASAQRAQEIYEQYF
TRBV7-2,-,13,TRBJ1-1,-,TGTGCCAGCAGCTTGGCCCTAAACACTGAAGCTTTCTTT,CASSLALNTEAFF
TRBV7-2,-,11,TRBJ2-5,-,TGTGCCAGCAGCCCCCTCGGGACCCAGTACTTC,CASSPLGTQYF
TRBV5-1,-,14,TRBJ1-1,-,TGCGCCAGCAGCTTACAGGGTGTAGAAACTGAAGCTTTCTTT,CASSLQGVETEAFF
TRBV7-6,-,15,TRBJ2-3,-,TGTGCCAGCAGCCCAAGGCACCGCCGCACAGATACGCAGTATTTT,CASSPRHRRTDTQYF
TRBV5-6,-,13,TRBJ2-3,-,TGTGCCAGCAGCTCCATGAGAGGAGATACGCAGTATTTT,CASSSMRGDTQYF
TRBV29-1,-,14,TRBJ2-5,-,TGCAGCGTCCAGTTATCCCGATCGGGAGAGACCCAGTACTTC,CSVQLSRSGETQYF
TRBV11-2,-,12,TRBJ2-2,-,TGTGCCAGCAGCCTTAACACCGGGGAGCTGTTTTTT,CASSLNTGELFF
TRBV7-3,once,15,TRBJ2-7,-,TGTGCCAGCAGCCCGGGCCGGGGGAGAGGCTACGAGCAGTACTTC,CASSPGRGRGYEQYF
TRBV28,-,15,TRBJ1-5,TRBD1,TGTGCCAGCAGTCCCCGGGACAGGGCGAATCAGCCCCAGCATTTT,CASSPRDRANQPQHF
TRBV18,-,14,TRBJ2-7,-,TGTGCCAGCTCATCCTTTACAGGGAGCTACGAGCAGTACTTC,CASSSFTGSYEQYF
TRBV5-1,once,16,TRBJ2-5,TRBD2,TGCGCCAGCAGCCGGTGGGAGCTAGCGGCACAAGAGACCCAGTACTTC,CASSRWELAAQETQYF
TRBV19,-,14,TRBJ1-2,-,TGTGCCAGTAGTAATACAGGGAGCGCCTATGGCTACACCTTC,CASSNTGSAYGYTF
TRBV10-1,-,14,TRBJ2-7,TRBD2,TGCGCCAGCAGTGGGGCGGGAGCGGACTACGAGCAGTACTTC,CASSGAGADYEQYF
TRBV28,-,15,TRBJ2-5,TRBD2,TGTGCCAGCAGGGACGGACTAGCGGGAGTGGGGACCCAGTACTTC,CASRDGLAGVGTQYF
TRBV28,-,15,TRBJ2-7,TRBD2,TGTGCCAGCAGTCCTCGACTAGCGGGAGGCTACGAGCAGTACTTC,CASSPRLAGGYEQYF
TRBV7-7,-,16,TRBJ2-3,TRBD2,TGTGCCAGCAGCTTAGGTGCTAGCGGGAGGGCAGATACGCAGTATTTT,CASSLGASGRADTQYF
TRBV28,-,18,TRBJ2-6,-,TGTGCCAGCTCCTACTTTTCACGGGGGGCGCTTGGGGCCAACGTCCTGACTTTC,CASSYFSRGALGANVLTF
TRBV4-3,-,20,TRBJ2-1,TRBD2,TGCGCCAGCAGCCAAGATTGGGGACTAGCTGGAAAGAGCTCCTACAATGAGCAGTTCTTC,CASSQDWGLAGKSSYNEQFF
TRBV5-1,-,11,TRBJ2-5,-,TGCGCCAGCAGAGGGGGGGAGACCCAGTACTTC,CASRGGETQYF
TRBV13,-,14,TRBJ1-1,-,TGTGCCAGCAGCCCGTATCAGGGTTGGACTGAAGCTTTCTTT,CASSPYQGWTEAFF
TRBV5-1,-,14,TRBJ2-1,TRBD1,TGCGCCAGCAGCGCAGGACAGGGCGGGAATGAGCAGTTCTTC,CASSAGQGGNEQFF
TRBV28,-,14,TRBJ2-7,TRBD2,TGTGCCAGCAGAAATAGCGGGGGCCTCTACGAGCAGTACTTC,CASRNSGGLYEQYF
TRBV5-1,-,17,TRBJ1-4,-,TGCGCCAGCAGCTTGGCACAAGAGGGCCGGAGGTCCGAAAAACTGTTTTTT,CASSLAQEGRRSEKLFF
TRBV29-1,-,11,TRBJ2-5,TRBD1,TGCAGCGCATGGGACAGTGAGACCCAGTACTTC,CSAWDSETQYF
TRBV7-2,-,15,TRBJ1-1,-,TGTGCCAGCAGCTTAGATCGCTCCATAGCGGGGAGTGCTTTCTTT,CASSLDRSIAGSAFF
TRBV27,-,17,TRBJ1-1,-,TGTGCCAGCAGTTTATCCCGGGGGGTCGTCGGCGACACTGAAGCTTTCTTT,CASSLSRGVVGDTEAFF
TRBV7-9,-,14,TRBJ1-2,-,TGTGCCAGCAGCTTAACCAGGGATGGGCTGGGCTACACCTTC,CASSLTRDGLGYTF
TRBV6-5,-,14,TRBJ1-2,-,TGTGCCAGCAGTTACTCAAGGGGGTTGAATGGCTACACCTTC,CASSYSRGLNGYTF
TRBV9,-,14,TRBJ1-4,-,TGTGCCAGCAGCGAGGGACTTAGTAATGAAAAACTGTTTTTT,CASSEGLSNEKLFF
TRBV11-3,-,15,TRBJ2-5,-,TGTGCCAGCAGCTTCGGGACCCTGGGAAAGGGGACCCAGTACTTC,CASSFGTLGKGTQYF